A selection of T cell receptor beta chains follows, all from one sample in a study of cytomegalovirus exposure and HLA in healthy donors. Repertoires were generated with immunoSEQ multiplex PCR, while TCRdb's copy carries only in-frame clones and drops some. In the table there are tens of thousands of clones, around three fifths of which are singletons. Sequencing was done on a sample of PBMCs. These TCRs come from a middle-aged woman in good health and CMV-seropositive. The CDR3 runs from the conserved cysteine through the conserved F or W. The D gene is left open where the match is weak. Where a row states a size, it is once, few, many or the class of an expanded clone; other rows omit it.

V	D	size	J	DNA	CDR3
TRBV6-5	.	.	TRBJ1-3	TGTGCCAGCAGTTACTCGGGGGGCTCTGGAAACACCATATATTTT	CASSYSGGSGNTIYF
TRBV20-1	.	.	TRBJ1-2	TGCAGTGCTAGAGAACTTGATGGAGACACCTTC	CSARELDGDTF
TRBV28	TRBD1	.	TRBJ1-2	TGTGCCAGCATGCCACCGGACAGGCTCTTCTATGGCTACACCTTC	CASMPPDRLFYGYTF
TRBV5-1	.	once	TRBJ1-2	TGCGCCAGCAGCTTTCAGGGCCCTGATAACCCTCATGGCTACACCTTC	CASSFQGPDNPHGYTF
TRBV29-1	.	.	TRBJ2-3	TGCAGCGTTGAGGTGCGGGACGGCCTCCCCACAGATACGCAGTATTTT	CSVEVRDGLPTDTQYF
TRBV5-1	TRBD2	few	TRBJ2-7	TGCGCCAGTAAGACGCTAGCGGGTAGCTCCTACGAGCAGTACTTC	CASKTLAGSSYEQYF
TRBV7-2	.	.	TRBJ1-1	TGCGCCAGCAGCTTAGCTTTAACAAGGGGAGCTTTCTTT	CASSLALTRGAFF
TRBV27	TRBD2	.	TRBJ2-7	TGTGCCAGCGGTCTAGCGGGGAATTACGAGCAGTACTTC	CASGLAGNYEQYF
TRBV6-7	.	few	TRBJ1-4	TGTGCCAGCATCGGGGGAGTCAATGAAAAACTGTTTTTT	CASIGGVNEKLFF
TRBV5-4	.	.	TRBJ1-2	TGTGCCAGCAGCTTTGGACAGACGACTAACTATGGCTACACCTTC	CASSFGQTTNYGYTF
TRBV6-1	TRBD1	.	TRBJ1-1	TGTGCCAGCAGTGTTCAGGGGGCGCGGACTGAAGCTTTCTTT	CASSVQGARTEAFF
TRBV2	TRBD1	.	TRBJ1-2	TGTGCCAGCAGTACCGGGACAGGGGGCGGCTACACCTTC	CASSTGTGGGYTF
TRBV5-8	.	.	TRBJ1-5	TGTGCCAGCAGCTCATGGACCGGAGGATCGGGGAATCAGCCCCAGCATTTT	CASSSWTGGSGNQPQHF
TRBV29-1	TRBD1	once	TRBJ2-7	TGCAGCGTTTCCACAGGGGGGACCTACGAGCAGTACTTC	CSVSTGGTYEQYF
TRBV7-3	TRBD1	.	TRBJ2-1	TGTGCCAGCAGCTTGGGATATGGAGGGACAGGGGAGCAGTTCTTC	CASSLGYGGTGEQFF
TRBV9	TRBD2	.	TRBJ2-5	TGTGCCAGCAGCACCGGGACTACCACTAAAGAGACCCAGTACTTC	CASSTGTTTKETQYF
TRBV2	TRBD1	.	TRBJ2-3	TGTGCCAGCAGTGGAAACAGGGGCGTTTTGGGGGCAGATACGCAGTATTTT	CASSGNRGVLGADTQYF
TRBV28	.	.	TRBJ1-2	TGTGCCAGCAGTGACAGCAGGATCTATGGCTACACCTTC	CASSDSRIYGYTF
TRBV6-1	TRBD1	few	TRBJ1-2	TGTGCCAGCAGCGTTACAGGGGACAATGGCTACACCTTC	CASSVTGDNGYTF
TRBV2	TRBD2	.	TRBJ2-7	TGTGCCAGCACGGGGGGTCTCAACGAGCAGTACTTC	CASTGGLNEQYF
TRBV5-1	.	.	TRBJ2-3	TGCGCCAGCAGCTTGGAGACTTTCCGCACAGATACGCAGTATTTT	CASSLETFRTDTQYF
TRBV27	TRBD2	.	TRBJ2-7	TGTGCCAGCAGTCCCGGCCCAAGCGGGAGCCCCTACGAGCAGTACTTC	CASSPGPSGSPYEQYF
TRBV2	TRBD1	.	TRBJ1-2	TGTGCCAGCAGTGCTGGACAGGGAGGTGGCTACACCTTC	CASSAGQGGGYTF
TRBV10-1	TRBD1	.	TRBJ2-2	TGCGCCAGCAGTGCGACCCTCTACAGGGGGCGGGACACCGGGGAGCTGTTTTTT	CASSATLYRGRDTGELFF
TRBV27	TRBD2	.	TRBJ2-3	TGTGCCAGCAGTCCTCAAACTAGCGGGAGAAGAGATACGCAGTATTTT	CASSPQTSGRRDTQYF
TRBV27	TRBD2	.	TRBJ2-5	TGTGCCAGCAGTTACTCTAGCGGGAGGGTTGAGACCCAGTACTTC	CASSYSSGRVETQYF
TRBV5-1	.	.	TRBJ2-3	TGCGCCAGCAGCTTGGGCGGGGACCCCGATACGCAGTATTTT	CASSLGGDPDTQYF
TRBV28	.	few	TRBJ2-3	TGTGCCAGCAGGCGACAGAGCACAGATACGCAGTATTTT	CASRRQSTDTQYF
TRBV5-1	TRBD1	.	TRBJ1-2	TGCGCCAGCAGCCAGACAGGGGGCTGGGGCTACACCTTC	CASSQTGGWGYTF
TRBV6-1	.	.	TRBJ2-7	TGTGCCAGCAGTGCATTCGGGTACGAGCAGTACTTC	CASSAFGYEQYF
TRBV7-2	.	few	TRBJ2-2	TGTGCCAGCAGCTTCGAAATTACTAGCAACACCGGGGAGCTGTTTTTT	CASSFEITSNTGELFF
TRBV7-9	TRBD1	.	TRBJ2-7	TGTGCCAGCAGCTCTCGACAGGGGGGGAAGGTCGAGCAGTACTTC	CASSSRQGGKVEQYF
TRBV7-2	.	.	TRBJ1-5	TGTGCCAGCAGCGGAGGGATAGGGGCAGGGTCTCAGCCCCAGCATTTT	CASSGGIGAGSQPQHF
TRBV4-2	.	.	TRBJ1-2	TGTGCCAGCAGCCAGACTACCGGGAGGAGGGAGGAATATGGCTACACCTTC	CASSQTTGRREEYGYTF
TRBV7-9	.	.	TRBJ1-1	TGTGCCAGCAGCTTATATACTGAAGCTTTCTTT	CASSLYTEAFF
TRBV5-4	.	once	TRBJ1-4	TGTGCCAGCAGCTTGGAACAGGCGGACGAAAAACTGTTTTTT	CASSLEQADEKLFF
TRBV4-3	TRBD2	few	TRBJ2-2	TGCGCCAGCAGCCATTCCTACTTTACTAGCGCTAACACCGGGGAGCTGTTTTTT	CASSHSYFTSANTGELFF
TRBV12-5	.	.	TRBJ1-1	TGTGCTAGCGCGTCGAGAGGCGGTTCTTTGAACACTGAAGCTTTCTTT	CASASRGGSLNTEAFF
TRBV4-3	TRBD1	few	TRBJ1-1	TGCGCCAGCAGCCGCGGACAGGCGAGCACTGAAGCTTTCTTT	CASSRGQASTEAFF
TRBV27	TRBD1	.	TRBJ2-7	TGTGCCAGCAGTCTAACAGGGGTCACCTACGAGCAGTACTTC	CASSLTGVTYEQYF
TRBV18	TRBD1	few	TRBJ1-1	TGTGCCAGCTCCCGCCCCGGGACAGTGAACACTGAAGCTTTCTTT	CASSRPGTVNTEAFF
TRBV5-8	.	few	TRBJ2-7	TGTGCCAGCAGCACGCAGGGGGGATCCTACGAGCAGTACTTC	CASSTQGGSYEQYF
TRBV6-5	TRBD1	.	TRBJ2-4	TGTGCCAGCACCCCGACAGGGTCGAACATTCAGTACTTC	CASTPTGSNIQYF
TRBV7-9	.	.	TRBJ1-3	TGTGCCAGCAGCTTAGTAGAGGGCGGTGGAAACACCATATATTTT	CASSLVEGGGNTIYF
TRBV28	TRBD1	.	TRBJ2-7	TGTGCCAGCCTCCCCCCCGGGACAGGCCATCCCTACGAGCAGTACTTC	CASLPPGTGHPYEQYF
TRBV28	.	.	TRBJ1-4	TGTGCCAGCAGTACCATACAGGTTGACACAACTAATGAAAAACTGTTTTTT	CASSTIQVDTTNEKLFF
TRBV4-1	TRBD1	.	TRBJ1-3	TGCGCCAGCAGCCAAGCACAGGGGGTAGGAAACACCATATATTTT	CASSQAQGVGNTIYF
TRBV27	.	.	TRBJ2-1	TGTGCCAGTTCGACTAGCTCCTACAATGAGCAGTTCTTC	CASSTSSYNEQFF
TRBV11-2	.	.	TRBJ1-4	TGTGCCAGCAGCTCAGCGGGGACATCAACTAATGAAAAACTGTTTTTT	CASSSAGTSTNEKLFF
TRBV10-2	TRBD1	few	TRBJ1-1	TGCGCCAGCACGGACTCAGGGGGTGTCACTGAAGCTTTCTTT	CASTDSGGVTEAFF
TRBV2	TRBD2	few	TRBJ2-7	TGTGCCAGCAGTGAATTACGGGGAGCGGGGTACGAGCAGTACTTC	CASSELRGAGYEQYF
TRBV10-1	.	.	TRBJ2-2	TGCGCCAGCAGTGAGCATCACTCCGGGTCTAACACCGGGGAGCTGTTTTTT	CASSEHHSGSNTGELFF
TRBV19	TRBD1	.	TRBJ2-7	TGTGCCAGTAGCCTATCCGGACAGGTAACCTACGAGCAGTACTTC	CASSLSGQVTYEQYF
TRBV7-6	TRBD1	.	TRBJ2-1	TGTGCCAGCAGCTCTTTGGGACAGGTAACCTACAATGAGCAGTTCTTC	CASSSLGQVTYNEQFF
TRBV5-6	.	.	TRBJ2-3	TGTGCCAGCAGCTTGACAGGAGATACGCAGTATTTT	CASSLTGDTQYF
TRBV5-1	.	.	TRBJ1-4	TGCGCCAGCGGATTGGGCGGACACGGGTTGGGTGAAAAACTGTTTTTT	CASGLGGHGLGEKLFF